The 28 T cell receptor beta chains below all came from one sample that was sequenced in a study of Tregs in tolerant kidney transplant recipients. Method: immunoSEQ multiplex PCR; TCRdb's copy keeps in-frame clones and lacks some. The sample includes 98,000 or so clones, 90% of them seen just once. This specimen consisted of CD4+ T cells from blood, obtained before the transplant. These receptors all come from a human donor who received a combined kidney and bone marrow transplant.

The gene calls are TRBV11-3 and TRBJ2-3; 15 bases are a match to TRBD2. V was pared by 5 bases and J by 2 bases, with 8 bases of the junction left unmatched. Germline V gene lookup returns CDR1 SGHNT and CDR2 YENEEA. This CDR3 is 18 amino acids long. CDR3 sequence reads: CASSAQGLAGGLTDTQYF. The CDR3 DNA follows: TGTGCCAGCAGCGCTCAGGGACTAGCGGGGGGCCTCACAGATACGCAGTATTTT.

The chain links TRBV7-9 to TRBJ2-5; D is perhaps TRBD2 (6 bases). Trimming shortened V by 5 bases and J by 4 bases, and 11 bases separated the two germline ends. CDR3 length equals 13 residues. Germline CDR1 reads SEHNR; CDR2 reads FQNEAQ (reference sequence). CDR3 region: CASSPDGGETQYF. For the CDR3, the DNA is TGTGCCAGCAGCCCGGACGGGGGAGAGACCCAGTACTTC.

In its sample, this clone was seen once. The chain uses TRBV28 and TRBJ2-7; D is possibly TRBD1 (5 bases). The germline CDR1 and CDR2 sequences are MDHEN and SYDVKM. V was cut by 6 bases and J by 3 bases, with 15 bases left in between. The CDR3 extends over 14 amino acids. In nucleotides, the CDR3 is TGTGCCAGCAGCAACGACAGTTTTCTCTACGAGCAGTACTTC. Translation gives CASSNDSFLYEQYF.

The rearrangement joins TRBV5-8 to TRBJ1-1; TRBD1 matches at 7 bases. V dropped 1 base and J dropped 6; count of bases not matched to a gene: 0. The CDR3 spans 12 residues. Germline loops: CDR1 SGHTS, CDR2 YDEGEE. The CDR3 loop is CASSLTGAEAFF. CDR3 nucleotides: TGTGCCAGCAGCTTGACAGGGGCTGAAGCTTTCTTT.

J is TRBJ2-3 and V is TRBV20-1, with D hard to call. Looked up from germline, CDR1 is DFQATT and CDR2 is SNEGSKA (reference sequence). This CDR3 region has 11 residues. Trimming pared 6 bases from V and 7 bases from J, leaving 11 bases between. CDR3 nucleotide sequence: TGCAGTGCCACTCCCGAAAATACGCAGTATTTT. Translation: CSATPENTQYF.

The rearrangement links TRBV10-1 to TRBJ2-1, with 10 bases aligning to TRBD2. Unmatched junction bases numbered 8, after V lost 2 bases and J lost 7 bases. From germline, CDR1 is WNHNN and CDR2 SYGVQD (reference sequence). The CDR3 runs to 16 residues. CDR3 loop: CASSEGSSGSRNEQFF. CDR3 nucleotide sequence: TGCGCCAGCAGTGAGGGGTCTAGCGGGAGCAGGAATGAGCAGTTCTTC.

The chain carries TRBV7-8 and TRBJ1-2; 8 positions match TRBD1. The germline gives CDR1 SGHVS, CDR2 FQNEAQ. This CDR3 is 16 amino acids long. With 5 bases clipped from V and 0 bases from J, the junction kept 8 bases outside the gene matches. The CDR3 sequence: CASSHRLDRANYGYTF. CDR3 nucleotide sequence: TGTGCCAGCAGCCACCGCCTGGACAGGGCTAACTATGGCTACACCTTC.

This sequence joins TRBV27 and TRBJ2-5; perhaps TRBD1 as D (8 bases). The length of the CDR3 is 12 residues. V lost 4 bases and J lost 7, with 10 bases in between. Looked up from germline, CDR1 is MNHEY and CDR2 is SMNVEV (reference sequence). This chain's CDR3 is CASSYRGGTQYF. CDR3 DNA sequence: TGTGCCAGCAGTTACAGGGGGGGGACCCAGTACTTC.

The rearrangement links TRBV1 to TRBJ1-2; the D call TRBD1 from the table was never checked on the DNA. TRBV1 is given as a pseudogene. The CDR3 runs 12 residues. DNA of the CDR3: TGCACCAGCAGCCAGGGGACAGGCGGCTACACCTTC. It is translated as CTSSQGTGGYTF.

The chain combines TRBV19 with TRBJ1-1; D gene ambiguous. Per germline, CDR1 LNHDA and CDR2 SQIVND (reference sequence). V lost 6 bases and J 5 bases, leaving 22 bases between the germline ends. The CDR3 runs 16 residues. The CDR3: CASSHSLREVRTEAFF. CDR3 sequence (DNA): TGTGCCAGTAGCCATTCCTTGCGGGAGGTAAGGACTGAAGCTTTCTTT.

V gene TRBV2 combines with J gene TRBJ2-5, with 8 bases that match TRBD2. This CDR3 has 14 amino acids. V gave up 6 bases and J gave up 4 bases; unmatched junction bases: 7. Germline CDR1 and CDR2: SNHLY and FYNNEI. The CDR3 region has the DNA TGTGCCAGCAGGGAACGGGGGGGAGTAGAGACCCAGTACTTC. Amino acids: CASRERGGVETQYF. Full variable domain (outside the CDR3, taken from reference TRBV2 and TRBJ2-5): EPEVTQTPSHQVTQMGQEVILRCVPISNHLYFYWYRQILGQKVEFLVSFYNNEISEKSEIFDDQFSVERPDGSNFTLKIRSTKLEDSAMYFCASRERGGVETQYFGPGTRLLVL.

V gene TRBV28 combines with J gene TRBJ2-1, with D maybe TRBD1 (5 bases). The germline V gene encodes CDR1 MDHEN and CDR2 SYDVKM. V gave up 6 bases and J gave up 3 bases, with 12 bases separating them. The CDR3 runs to 14 residues. The CDR3 DNA is TGTGCCAGCAGAGCCTCCCAGGGCTACAATGAGCAGTTCTTC. This encodes CASRASQGYNEQFF.

The rearrangement links TRBV5-1 to TRBJ1-2; 8 positions agree with TRBD1. Germline assignment: CDR1 SGHRS and CDR2 YFSETQ. V shed 0 bases, J shed 3 bases, and the junction held 4 bases outside the gene matches. CDR3 size: 15 residues. The CDR3 loop is CASSLVSGGDYGYTF. CDR3 nucleotide sequence: TGCGCCAGCAGCTTGGTGTCAGGGGGCGACTATGGCTACACCTTC.

The chain links TRBV6-5 to TRBJ1-4; 7 nucleotides match TRBD1. The V gene's germline CDR1 is MNHEY and CDR2 SVGAGI. The CDR3 runs 15 residues. Trimming at V came to 6 bases and at J to 3 bases, leaving 7 bases not matched to a gene. The DNA for the CDR3 is TGTGCCAGCAGCCCTCGACAGGGTGCTAATGAAAAACTGTTTTTT. This translates into CASSPRQGANEKLFF.

The rearrangement links TRBV2 to TRBJ1-1; 9 nucleotides align to TRBD1. With 6 bases clipped from V and 3 bases from J, the junction kept 5 bases outside the gene matches. Germline CDR1 SNHLY, CDR2 FYNNEI. The CDR3 contains 14 residues. The chain's CDR3 is CASRDRGKDTEAFF. The CDR3, as DNA: TGTGCCAGCAGAGACAGGGGGAAGGACACTGAAGCTTTCTTT.

The chain is built from TRBV6-5 and TRBJ2-7; maybe TRBD1 (6 bases). Trimming left V 6 bases short and J 13 bases short, with 28 bases between. The CDR3 runs 15 residues. Per the germline V gene, CDR1 is MNHEY and CDR2 is SVGAGI. As DNA, the CDR3 is TGTGCCAGCAGAGACGCCGGGACAAGCCGAGCTCCGTTATACTTC. This gives the protein CASRDAGTSRAPLYF.

V usage is TRBV5-5 and J usage is TRBJ2-1; 11 bases agree with TRBD2. This CDR3 is 16 amino acids long. V was pared by 0 bases and J by 8 bases, with 7 bases of the junction left unmatched. Germline CDR1 and CDR2: SGHKS and YYEKEE (reference sequence). The CDR3 protein is CASSLDGLAGGDEQFF. DNA of the CDR3: TGTGCCAGCAGCTTGGATGGTCTAGCGGGGGGCGATGAGCAGTTCTTC.

The V and J genes are TRBV10-2 and TRBJ2-7; possibly TRBD1 for D (6 bases). Germline V gene lookup returns CDR1 WSHSY and CDR2 SAAADI. The CDR3 extends over 11 amino acids. V was cut by 6 bases and J by 12 bases, with 15 bases left in between. CDR3: CASRAGEKWYF. DNA of the CDR3: TGCGCCAGCAGAGCAGGGGAGAAGTGGTACTTC.

The CDR3 DNA reads TGTGCCTGGAGTGTAGGGACAGGTCAAGAGACCCAGTACTTC. Translating it yields CAWSVGTGQETQYF. The chain carries TRBV30 and TRBJ2-5; 8 nucleotides align to TRBD1. The ends lost 0 bases at V and 2 bases at J; junction bases unmatched: 2. CDR1 is GTSNPN and CDR2 is SVGIG in the germline V gene (reference sequence). CDR3 size: 14 residues.

The J gene is TRBJ2-1, the V gene TRBV5-1; 9 bases are a match to TRBD1. Germline CDR1 reads SGHRS; CDR2 reads YFSETQ. The J segment lost 4 bases and the V segment lost 7 bases, leaving 6 bases of the junction unmatched. This CDR3 is 14 amino acids long. The CDR3 nucleotides read TGCGCCAGCCACCGGGACAGGGTGTACAATGAGCAGTTCTTC. Protein sequence: CASHRDRVYNEQFF. The entire variable domain, with the rest obtained from reference TRBV5-1 and TRBJ2-1, is as follows: KAGVTQTPRYLIKTRGQQVTLSCSPISGHRSVSWYQQTPGQGLQFLFEYFSETQRNKGNFPGRFSGRQFSNSRSEMNVSTLELGDSALYLCASHRDRVYNEQFFGPGTRLTVL.

This chain links TRBV7-2 with TRBJ2-7; weak D call: TRBD1 (6 bases). CDR1 and CDR2 from the germline V gene are SGHTA and FQGNSA. V was cut by 4 bases and J by 7 bases, with 20 bases left in between. The CDR3 spans 15 residues. As DNA, the CDR3 is TGTGCCAGCAGCTCCTCGACAGGTTGGGGCTTGGAGCAGTACTTC. Protein: CASSSSTGWGLEQYF.

The genes are TRBV5-1 and TRBJ2-2; no clear D gene. V lost 6 bases and J 0 bases, leaving 9 bases between the germline ends. This CDR3 region has 14 residues. Germline loops: CDR1 SGHRS, CDR2 YFSETQ. The CDR3 bases are TGCGCCAGCACTGAAGCGTCGAACACCGGGGAGCTGTTTTTT. This sequence encodes CASTEASNTGELFF.

This chain joins TRBV29-1 and TRBJ1-2, with D perhaps matching TRBD1 (5 bases). Germline V gives CDR1 SQVTM, CDR2 ANQGSEA. V was pared by 2 bases and J by 8 bases, with 21 bases between. The CDR3 has 15 residues. CDR3 DNA sequence: TGCAGCGTTGAAAAGGAATTCGGGCAGGGAGGAGGCTACACCTTC. Translating it yields CSVEKEFGQGGGYTF. Full variable domain (remainder filled in from reference TRBV29-1 and TRBJ1-2): SAVISQKPSRDICQRGTSLTIQCQVDSQVTMMFWYRQQPGQSLTLIATANQGSEATYESGFVIDKFPISRPNLTFSTLTVSNMSPEDSSIYLCSVEKEFGQGGGYTFGSGTRLTVV.

The chain recombines TRBV2 with TRBJ2-5, with 12 bases matching TRBD2. CDR3 length: 16 amino acids. Germline V gene data show CDR1 as SNHLY and CDR2 as FYNNEI. J was trimmed by 5 bases and V by 3 bases; bases with no gene match: 7. The CDR3 coding sequence is TGTGCCAGCAGTGAGGCTCTAGCGGGGGGGCGTGAGACCCAGTACTTC. Its translation is CASSEALAGGRETQYF.

The chain recombines TRBV5-6 with TRBJ1-4, with a possible D match to TRBD1 (6 bases). This CDR3 region has 15 residues. V gave up 4 bases and J gave up 5 bases, with 15 bases separating them. Germline V gene sequence: CDR1 SGHDT, CDR2 YYEEEE. CDR3 residues: CASSPRGAKNEKLFF. Written as DNA, the CDR3 is TGTGCCAGCAGCCCCAGGGGAGCAAAAAATGAAAAACTGTTTTTT.

The chain combines TRBV7-9 with TRBJ2-5; 7 bases align to TRBD2. The CDR3 spans 13 residues. J was trimmed by 5 bases and V by 3 bases; bases with no gene match: 3. The germline CDR1 and CDR2 sequences are SEHNR and FQNEAQ (reference sequence). As DNA, the CDR3 is TGTGCCAGCAGCTTCATGGGGGGGGAGACCCAGTACTTC. Translating it yields CASSFMGGETQYF.

This clone was seen just once. In nucleotides, the CDR3 is TGTGCCAGCAGTTTATCCCCCGGAGGGACCCAGTACTTC. Translated, it gives CASSLSPGGTQYF. The V call is TRBV27, the J call TRBJ2-5; TRBD2 is a possible D gene (5 bases). The CDR3 sequence is 13 residues long. The V end lost 0 bases, the J end lost 7 bases, and 9 bases lay between the germline ends. The germline gives CDR1 MNHEY, CDR2 SMNVEV (reference sequence).

The chain uses TRBV10-1 and TRBJ2-3; 8 nucleotides agree with TRBD1. Germline CDR1 reads WNHNN; CDR2 reads SYGVQD (reference sequence). Trimming took 4 bases from V and 5 from J; bases not matched to a gene: 2. The CDR3 is 13 residues long. The CDR3 loop reads CASSGQGRDTQYF. For the CDR3, the DNA is TGCGCCAGCAGTGGACAGGGGAGAGATACGCAGTATTTT.